One T cell receptor beta chain is described in this entry. As processed by the authors: Estimation of nucleated cell counts was performed using reference gene primer amplification. Produced via immunoSEQ multiplex PCR; TCRdb's table is partial and in-frame only. V and J calls and clone size come straight from that table; D and trimming were deduced from the DNA. The sample comprises 150,000 to 200,000 clones, 60% to 85% of which are singletons, and about 7.8% rests with the top ten. The data originate from a study of blood T cell repertoires in COVID-19. Study information: Acute and convalescent COVID-19 specimens originated in the United States, Italy and Spain. In each case, the material was cDNA or gDNA derived from T cells, B-cell-depleted T cells, or PBMCs.

CDR3 length equals 14 residues. Germline V lookup: CDR1 SGHDN, CDR2 FVKESK. Trimming shortened V by 5 bases and J by 6 bases, and 17 bases separated the two germline ends. The TCR was taken from a man in his 60s with acute or convalescent COVID-19. Sequenced: peripheral blood. The chain employs TRBV14 and TRBJ2-7; D unclear. CDR3 sequence (DNA): TGTGCCAGCAGCGACCTAGGCCCCCCGCTCGAGCAGTACTTC. Its protein is CASSDLGPPLEQYF.